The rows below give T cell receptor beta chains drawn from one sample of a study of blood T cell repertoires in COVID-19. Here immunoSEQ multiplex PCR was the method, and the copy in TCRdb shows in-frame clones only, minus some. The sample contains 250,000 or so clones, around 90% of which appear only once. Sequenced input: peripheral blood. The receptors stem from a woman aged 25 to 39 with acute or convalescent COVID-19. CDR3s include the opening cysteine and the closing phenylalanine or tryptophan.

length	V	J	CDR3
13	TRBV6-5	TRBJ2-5	CASRPSTQETQYF
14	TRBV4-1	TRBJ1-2	CASSQGIGAYGYTF
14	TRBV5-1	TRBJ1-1	CASSFTGGWTEAFF
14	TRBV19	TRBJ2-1	CASTASGSRREQFF
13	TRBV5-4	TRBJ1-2	CASSFGSQDGYTF
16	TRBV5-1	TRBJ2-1	CASSLPRQGWSNEQFF
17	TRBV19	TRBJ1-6	CASSMTADSADSGPLHF
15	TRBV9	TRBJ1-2	CASSVGTRGALGYTF
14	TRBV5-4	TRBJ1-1	CASSLRGPNTEAFF
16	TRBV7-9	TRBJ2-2	CASSLRRGLNTGELFF
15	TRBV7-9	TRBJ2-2	CASSSIGTGSGELFF
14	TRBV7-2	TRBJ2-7	CASSLGQIPNEQYF
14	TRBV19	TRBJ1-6	CASRTRGRGSPLHF
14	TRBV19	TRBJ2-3	CASSIDPSTDTQYF
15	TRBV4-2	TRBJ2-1	CASSQGSGAYNEQFF
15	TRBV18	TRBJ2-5	CASSPPRQRAETQYF
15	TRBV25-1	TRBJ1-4	CASSKPGQGEEKLFF
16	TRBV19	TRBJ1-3	CASSMGQGNSGNTIYF
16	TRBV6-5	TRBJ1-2	CASSYSRGAASYGYTF
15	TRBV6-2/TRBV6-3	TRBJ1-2	CASSRGQPANYGYTF
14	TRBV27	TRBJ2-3	CASSPGTSRDTQYF
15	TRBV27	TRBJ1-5	CASGQQGEGNQPQHF
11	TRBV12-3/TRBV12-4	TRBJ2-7	CASTTGRREGF
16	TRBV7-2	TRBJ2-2	CASSQTSGRNTGELFF
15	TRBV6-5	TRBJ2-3	CASSTSGISTDTQYF
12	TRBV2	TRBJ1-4	CARREGDEKLFF
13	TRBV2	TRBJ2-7	CASSDNGSYEQYF
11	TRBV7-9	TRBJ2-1	CASSTYYEQFF
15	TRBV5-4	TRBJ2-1	CASSLPPTGGNEQFF
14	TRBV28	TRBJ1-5	CASSPDRTNQPQHF
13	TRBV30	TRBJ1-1	CAWSGQGTTEAFF
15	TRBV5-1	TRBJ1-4	CASSLTGQFNEKLFF
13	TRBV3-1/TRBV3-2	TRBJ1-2	CASSQDTGDGYTF
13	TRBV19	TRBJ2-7	CASSSSGSIEQYF
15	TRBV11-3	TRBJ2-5	CASSPGQGAGETQYF
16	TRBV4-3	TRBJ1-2	CASSQALSGGSYGYTF
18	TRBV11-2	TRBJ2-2	CASSLDLRSWGDTGELFF
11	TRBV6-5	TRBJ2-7	CASRQGSEQYF
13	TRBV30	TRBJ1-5	CAWSVTGVQPQHF
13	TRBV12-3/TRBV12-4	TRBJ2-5	CASSPRVRQTQYF
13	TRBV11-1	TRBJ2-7	CASSRGQAYEQYF
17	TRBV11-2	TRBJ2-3	CASSLRGLAGGRDTQYF
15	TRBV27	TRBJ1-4	CASRPGTDFNEKLFF
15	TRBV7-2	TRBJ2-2	CASSLEGTGWRELFF